The present entry profiles one TCR beta chain with its context. TCRdb's table, derived via immunoSEQ multiplex PCR, lists solely in-frame clones and lacks some. This sample yields 45,000 to 55,000 clones, of which approximately 94% are seen a single time; roughly 5.5% belongs to the top ten. The sample originates from a study of T cell changes during pregnancy in multiple sclerosis. Germline V CDR1 and CDR2: SGDLS, YYNGEE. V dropped 0 bases and J dropped 3; count of bases not matched to a gene: 8. The CDR3 is 16 amino acids. The V and J genes are TRBV9 and TRBJ2-7, with 8 bases lining up with TRBD2. Sample: CD8+ T cells from peripheral blood mononuclear cells, taken before pregnancy. This sequence originates from a female donor with multiple sclerosis, enrolled in a pregnancy study. CDR3 amino acids: CASSVGVAGNHYEQYF. CDR3 in DNA: TGTGCCAGCAGCGTAGGAGTAGCGGGAAACCACTACGAGCAGTACTTC.